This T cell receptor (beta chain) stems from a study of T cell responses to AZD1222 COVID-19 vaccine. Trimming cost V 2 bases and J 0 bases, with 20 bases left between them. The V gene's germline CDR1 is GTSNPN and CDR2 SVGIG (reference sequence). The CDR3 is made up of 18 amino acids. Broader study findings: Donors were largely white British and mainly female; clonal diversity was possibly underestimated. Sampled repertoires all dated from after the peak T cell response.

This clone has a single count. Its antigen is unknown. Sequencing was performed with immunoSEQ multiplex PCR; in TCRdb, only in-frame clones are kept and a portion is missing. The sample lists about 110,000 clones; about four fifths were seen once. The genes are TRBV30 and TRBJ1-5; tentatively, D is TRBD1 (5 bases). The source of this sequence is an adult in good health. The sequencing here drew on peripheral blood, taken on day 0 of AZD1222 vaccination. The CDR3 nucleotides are TGTGCCTGGAGTCAGGGTCGTATAAGGTACGGTAGCAATCAGCCCCAGCATTTT. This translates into CAWSQGRIRYGSNQPQHF.